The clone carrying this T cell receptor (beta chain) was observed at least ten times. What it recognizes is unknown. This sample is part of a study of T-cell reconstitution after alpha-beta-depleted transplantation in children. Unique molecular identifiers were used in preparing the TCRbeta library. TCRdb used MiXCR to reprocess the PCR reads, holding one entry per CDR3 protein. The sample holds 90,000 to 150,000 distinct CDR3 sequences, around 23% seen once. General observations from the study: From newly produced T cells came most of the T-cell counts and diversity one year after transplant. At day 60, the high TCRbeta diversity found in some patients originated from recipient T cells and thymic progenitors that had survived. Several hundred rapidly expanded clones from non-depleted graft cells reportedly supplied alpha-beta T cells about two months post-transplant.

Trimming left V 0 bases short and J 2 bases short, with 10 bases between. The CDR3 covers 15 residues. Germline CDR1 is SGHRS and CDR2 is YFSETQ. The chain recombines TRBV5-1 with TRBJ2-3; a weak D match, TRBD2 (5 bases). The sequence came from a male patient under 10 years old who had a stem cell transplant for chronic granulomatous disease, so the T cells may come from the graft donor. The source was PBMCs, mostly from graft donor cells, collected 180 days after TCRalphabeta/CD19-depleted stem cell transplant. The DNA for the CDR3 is TGCGCCAGCAGCTTGGGAAGCGGCCACACAGATACGCAGTATTTT. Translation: CASSLGSGHTDTQYF.